Listed below are T cell receptor beta chains from one sample, sequenced in a study of regulatory dendritic cells for organ transplantation. For these TCRs, the target antigens are not known. The method was immunoSEQ multiplex PCR; TCRdb's version includes in-frame clones alone and lacks a portion of them. Of about 10,000 clones listed, approximately 65% are singletons. Sample: naive CD4+ T cells from blood cultured with dendritic cells. These receptor sequences come from a human donor in good health. CDR3s include the opening cysteine and the closing phenylalanine or tryptophan. The D gene is left open where the match is weak. Expanded clones are given a class, and other clones once, few, many or no size at all.

len: 15; abundance: few; d_gene: .; j_gene: TRBJ2-3; v_gene: TRBV7-9; CDR3aa: CASSLQATSTDTQYF; CDR3nt: TGTGCCAGCAGCTTGCAGGCAACTAGCACAGATACGCAGTATTTT
len: 18; abundance: .; d_gene: TRBD2; j_gene: TRBJ2-2; v_gene: TRBV7-2; CDR3aa: CASSAVTSGATNTGELFF; CDR3nt: TGTGCCAGCAGCGCAGTGACTAGCGGGGCCACGAACACCGGGGAGCTGTTTTTT
len: 14; abundance: .; d_gene: TRBD2; j_gene: TRBJ2-3; v_gene: TRBV10-3; CDR3aa: CAITGGGRSDTQYF; CDR3nt: TGTGCCATCACCGGGGGAGGGAGGTCAGATACGCAGTATTTT
len: 16; abundance: .; d_gene: TRBD2; j_gene: TRBJ2-1; v_gene: TRBV4-1; CDR3aa: CASSQEVAGGYNEQFF; CDR3nt: TGCGCCAGCAGCCAAGAGGTAGCGGGGGGTTACAATGAGCAGTTCTTC
len: 14; abundance: .; d_gene: .; j_gene: TRBJ2-5; v_gene: TRBV7-9; CDR3aa: CASSLGGSWETQYF; CDR3nt: TGTGCCAGCAGCTTAGGAGGATCGTGGGAGACCCAGTACTTC
len: 15; abundance: .; d_gene: .; j_gene: TRBJ1-1; v_gene: TRBV14; CDR3aa: CASSQALGGPGEAFF; CDR3nt: TGTGCCAGCAGCCAAGCGTTGGGAGGGCCGGGGGAAGCTTTCTTT
len: 15; abundance: .; d_gene: .; j_gene: TRBJ1-2; v_gene: TRBV6-4; CDR3aa: CASSDSGRTNYGYTF; CDR3nt: TGTGCCAGCAGTGACTCGGGGAGAACCAACTATGGCTACACCTTC
len: 16; abundance: .; d_gene: TRBD1; j_gene: TRBJ1-6; v_gene: TRBV7-2; CDR3aa: CASSLVAQGAHSPLHF; CDR3nt: TGTGCCAGCAGCTTAGTAGCACAGGGGGCTCATTCACCCCTCCACTTT
len: 16; abundance: .; d_gene: TRBD1; j_gene: TRBJ1-3; v_gene: TRBV7-9; CDR3aa: CASSLSEGADGNTIYF; CDR3nt: TGTGCCAGCAGCTTATCTGAGGGGGCTGATGGAAACACCATATATTTT
len: 14; abundance: .; d_gene: .; j_gene: TRBJ2-2; v_gene: TRBV7-7; CDR3aa: CASSTQGPTGELFF; CDR3nt: TGTGCCAGCAGTACCCAGGGGCCCACCGGGGAGCTGTTTTTT
len: 16; abundance: .; d_gene: TRBD2; j_gene: TRBJ2-3; v_gene: TRBV11-3; CDR3aa: CASNGGSGVITDTQYF; CDR3nt: TGTGCCAGCAACGGAGGTAGCGGGGTGATCACAGATACGCAGTATTTT
len: 12; abundance: .; d_gene: .; j_gene: TRBJ1-2; v_gene: TRBV6-5; CDR3aa: CASSEQAYGYTF; CDR3nt: TGTGCCAGCAGCGAACAGGCCTATGGCTACACCTTC
len: 14; abundance: .; d_gene: .; j_gene: TRBJ1-2; v_gene: TRBV5-1; CDR3aa: CASSLELPGYGYTF; CDR3nt: TGCGCCAGCAGCCTAGAGCTACCTGGCTATGGCTACACCTTC
len: 14; abundance: .; d_gene: .; j_gene: TRBJ2-1; v_gene: TRBV5-1; CDR3aa: CASSPTSSYNEQFF; CDR3nt: TGCGCCAGCAGCCCAACAAGCTCCTACAATGAGCAGTTCTTC
len: 15; abundance: .; d_gene: TRBD1; j_gene: TRBJ2-7; v_gene: TRBV5-1; CDR3aa: CASSVPGQGNIEQYF; CDR3nt: TGCGCCAGCAGCGTTCCGGGACAGGGGAATATCGAGCAGTACTTC
len: 14; abundance: .; d_gene: .; j_gene: TRBJ1-4; v_gene: TRBV7-2; CDR3aa: CASSLAGGFEKLFF; CDR3nt: TGTGCCAGCAGCTTAGCTGGGGGGTTCGAAAAACTGTTTTTT
len: 11; abundance: .; d_gene: .; j_gene: TRBJ2-7; v_gene: TRBV6-5; CDR3aa: CASTQGYEQYF; CDR3nt: TGTGCCAGCACCCAGGGGTACGAGCAGTACTTC
len: 14; abundance: .; d_gene: .; j_gene: TRBJ1-5; v_gene: TRBV2; CDR3aa: CASTIQEGWEPQHF; CDR3nt: TGTGCCAGCACGATCCAAGAGGGATGGGAGCCCCAGCATTTT
len: 15; abundance: .; d_gene: TRBD1; j_gene: TRBJ1-6; v_gene: TRBV5-4; CDR3aa: CASSLRTGYNSPLHF; CDR3nt: TGTGCCAGCAGCTTAAGGACAGGCTATAATTCACCCCTCCACTTT
len: 15; abundance: few; d_gene: .; j_gene: TRBJ2-3; v_gene: TRBV5-4; CDR3aa: CASSWKGTSTDTQYF; CDR3nt: TGTGCCAGCAGCTGGAAGGGGACAAGCACAGATACGCAGTATTTT
len: 16; abundance: few; d_gene: TRBD1; j_gene: TRBJ1-5; v_gene: TRBV5-6; CDR3aa: CASSLGQGAGNQPQHF; CDR3nt: TGTGCCAGCAGCTTGGGACAGGGGGCCGGCAATCAGCCCCAGCATTTT
len: 15; abundance: .; d_gene: TRBD1; j_gene: TRBJ1-4; v_gene: TRBV5-8; CDR3aa: CASSLGDRGREKLFF; CDR3nt: TGTGCCAGCAGCCTAGGGGACAGGGGACGGGAAAAACTGTTTTTT
len: 15; abundance: .; d_gene: TRBD1; j_gene: TRBJ2-7; v_gene: TRBV7-9; CDR3aa: CASSLVGRGSYEQYF; CDR3nt: TGTGCCAGCAGCTTAGTGGGCAGGGGGTCCTACGAGCAGTACTTC
len: 16; abundance: .; d_gene: .; j_gene: TRBJ2-1; v_gene: TRBV7-9; CDR3aa: CASSKTPGGSYNEQFF; CDR3nt: TGTGCCAGCAGCAAGACCCCCGGGGGCTCCTACAATGAGCAGTTCTTC
len: 15; abundance: few; d_gene: TRBD2; j_gene: TRBJ2-3; v_gene: TRBV13; CDR3aa: CASTRAGGLTDTQYF; CDR3nt: TGTGCCAGCACTCGAGCGGGGGGGCTTACAGATACGCAGTATTTT
len: 15; abundance: .; d_gene: .; j_gene: TRBJ2-5; v_gene: TRBV11-3; CDR3aa: CASSFPTGSSETQYF; CDR3nt: TGTGCCAGCAGCTTTCCGACAGGCAGTTCGGAGACCCAGTACTTC
len: 15; abundance: .; d_gene: TRBD1; j_gene: TRBJ1-5; v_gene: TRBV6-1; CDR3aa: CASSGRQGGNQPQHF; CDR3nt: TGTGCCAGCAGTGGTCGACAGGGGGGCAATCAGCCCCAGCATTTT
len: 15; abundance: .; d_gene: .; j_gene: TRBJ2-3; v_gene: TRBV7-9; CDR3aa: CASSLVFGATDTQYF; CDR3nt: TGTGCCAGCAGCTTAGTCTTTGGGGCGACAGATACGCAGTATTTT
len: 15; abundance: .; d_gene: .; j_gene: TRBJ1-4; v_gene: TRBV27; CDR3aa: CASSSAYTGSGKLFF; CDR3nt: TGTGCCAGCAGTTCCGCCTACACAGGGAGCGGAAAACTGTTTTTT
len: 14; abundance: .; d_gene: .; j_gene: TRBJ2-1; v_gene: TRBV5-4; CDR3aa: CASSLTGFWNEQFF; CDR3nt: TGTGCCAGCAGCTTGACAGGTTTTTGGAATGAGCAGTTCTTC
len: 15; abundance: .; d_gene: TRBD1; j_gene: TRBJ1-1; v_gene: TRBV6-5; CDR3aa: CASSYDRGMNTEAFF; CDR3nt: TGTGCCAGCAGTTACGACAGGGGCATGAACACTGAAGCTTTCTTT
len: 15; abundance: few; d_gene: .; j_gene: TRBJ1-3; v_gene: TRBV10-3; CDR3aa: CAISESTGDRNTIYF; CDR3nt: TGTGCCATCAGTGAGTCGACCGGGGATAGAAACACCATATATTTT
len: 14; abundance: once; d_gene: TRBD1; j_gene: TRBJ1-4; v_gene: TRBV18; CDR3aa: CASSQGQFNEKLFF; CDR3nt: TGTGCCAGCTCACAGGGACAGTTTAATGAAAAACTGTTTTTT
len: 15; abundance: few; d_gene: TRBD1; j_gene: TRBJ1-6; v_gene: TRBV18; CDR3aa: CASSGGQGDNSPLHF; CDR3nt: TGTGCCAGCTCAGGAGGACAGGGGGATAATTCACCCCTCCACTTT
len: 15; abundance: few; d_gene: .; j_gene: TRBJ2-5; v_gene: TRBV5-1; CDR3aa: CASSTQGLNQETQYF; CDR3nt: TGCGCCAGCAGCACCCAGGGACTTAACCAAGAGACCCAGTACTTC
len: 15; abundance: few; d_gene: TRBD2; j_gene: TRBJ2-5; v_gene: TRBV18; CDR3aa: CASSPGLAVQETQYF; CDR3nt: TGTGCCAGCTCACCCGGACTAGCGGTCCAAGAGACCCAGTACTTC
len: 15; abundance: .; d_gene: TRBD1; j_gene: TRBJ1-2; v_gene: TRBV27; CDR3aa: CASSILTGSLGGYTF; CDR3nt: TGTGCCAGCAGTATCCTGACAGGGAGCTTAGGAGGCTACACCTTC
len: 13; abundance: .; d_gene: .; j_gene: TRBJ2-1; v_gene: TRBV7-2; CDR3aa: CASSSGPGREQFF; CDR3nt: TGTGCCAGCAGCTCGGGACCGGGGAGGGAGCAGTTCTTC
len: 16; abundance: .; d_gene: TRBD2; j_gene: TRBJ2-1; v_gene: TRBV5-4; CDR3aa: CASSLVGGSSYNEQFF; CDR3nt: TGTGCCAGCAGCTTGGTGGGCGGGAGCTCCTACAATGAGCAGTTCTTC
len: 18; abundance: .; d_gene: .; j_gene: TRBJ1-1; v_gene: TRBV11-2; CDR3aa: CASSFTTGMLTMNTEAFF; CDR3nt: TGTGCCAGCAGCTTTACCACAGGTATGCTTACCATGAACACTGAAGCTTTCTTT
len: 16; abundance: .; d_gene: TRBD2; j_gene: TRBJ2-1; v_gene: TRBV5-1; CDR3aa: CASSLRGGASNNEQFF; CDR3nt: TGCGCCAGCAGCTTGAGGGGAGGGGCCTCAAACAATGAGCAGTTCTTC
len: 14; abundance: .; d_gene: .; j_gene: TRBJ2-5; v_gene: TRBV14; CDR3aa: CASSQGGHQETQYF; CDR3nt: TGTGCCAGCAGCCAAGGTGGCCACCAAGAGACCCAGTACTTC
len: 15; abundance: .; d_gene: TRBD1; j_gene: TRBJ2-7; v_gene: TRBV18; CDR3aa: CASSPLGTGSDEQYF; CDR3nt: TGTGCCAGCTCACCTCTAGGGACAGGGTCAGACGAGCAGTACTTC
len: 14; abundance: .; d_gene: .; j_gene: TRBJ2-5; v_gene: TRBV4-2; CDR3aa: CASAWGTLIETQYF; CDR3nt: TGTGCCTCGGCCTGGGGGACACTAATAGAGACCCAGTACTTC
len: 14; abundance: .; d_gene: TRBD1; j_gene: TRBJ2-1; v_gene: TRBV6-5; CDR3aa: CASRRTGADNEQFF; CDR3nt: TGTGCCAGCAGGAGAACAGGGGCCGACAATGAGCAGTTCTTC
len: 16; abundance: .; d_gene: TRBD1; j_gene: TRBJ2-3; v_gene: TRBV7-8; CDR3aa: CASSVMGQGATDTQYF; CDR3nt: TGTGCCAGCAGCGTGATGGGACAGGGGGCAACAGATACGCAGTATTTT
len: 14; abundance: few; d_gene: .; j_gene: TRBJ1-2; v_gene: TRBV10-3; CDR3aa: CAISEFTGSYGYTF; CDR3nt: TGTGCCATCAGTGAGTTCACAGGGAGCTATGGCTACACCTTC
len: 15; abundance: .; d_gene: TRBD1; j_gene: TRBJ1-2; v_gene: TRBV2; CDR3aa: CASSHRDRVPYGYTF; CDR3nt: TGTGCCAGCAGCCATAGGGACAGGGTCCCCTATGGCTACACCTTC
len: 15; abundance: .; d_gene: TRBD1; j_gene: TRBJ1-1; v_gene: TRBV7-3; CDR3aa: CASSSTGTGQTEAFF; CDR3nt: TGTGCCAGCAGCTCAACCGGGACAGGGCAAACTGAAGCTTTCTTT
len: 14; abundance: .; d_gene: .; j_gene: TRBJ1-5; v_gene: TRBV27; CDR3aa: CASSLLGGNQPQHF; CDR3nt: TGTGCCAGCAGTTTGTTGGGAGGCAATCAGCCCCAGCATTTT
len: 15; abundance: .; d_gene: TRBD1; j_gene: TRBJ2-5; v_gene: TRBV7-2; CDR3aa: CASSSQTGVIETQYF; CDR3nt: TGTGCCAGCAGCTCACAGACAGGGGTTATCGAGACCCAGTACTTC
len: 13; abundance: .; d_gene: .; j_gene: TRBJ1-2; v_gene: TRBV7-2; CDR3aa: CASSSFRLYGYTF; CDR3nt: TGTGCCAGCAGCTCCTTCAGGCTCTATGGCTACACCTTC
len: 15; abundance: .; d_gene: TRBD1; j_gene: TRBJ1-4; v_gene: TRBV6-6; CDR3aa: CASSGRQGGNEKLFF; CDR3nt: TGTGCCAGCAGTGGCAGACAGGGAGGAAATGAAAAACTGTTTTTT